This T cell receptor beta chain appears in the sequencing data of a study of shared clonotypes between healthy human individuals. In its sample, this clone was seen a few times. CDR3 length: 13 amino acids. V shed 5 bases and J shed 5 bases, with 12 bases lying between them. Germline V CDR1 and CDR2: LNHDA, SQIVND (reference sequence). Produced via immunoSEQ multiplex PCR; TCRdb's table is partial and in-frame only. The profile shows a few million clones, just under 95% of them singletons. Input material: naive CD4+ T cells from PBMCs. Subset: CD45RA+ positively selected. The chain is built from TRBV19 and TRBJ1-1; D call uncertain. The TCR sequence derives from a man between 18 and 29 years old in good health. Some clones in this sample may be carry-over from other donors' samples. The DNA for the CDR3 is TGTGCCAGTAGTTACGGGGTGGGGACTGAAGCTTTCTTT. Amino acid sequence: CASSYGVGTEAFF.